The next 16 T cell receptor beta chains were all read from a single sample in a study of T cells in Graves' hyperthyroidism and ophthalmopathy. TCR beta CDR3 regions were amplified from RNA transcripts. The HTBI primer set served for first-round RT-PCR of the TCR CDR3. TCRdb processed the multiplex PCR reads anew with MiXCR; each CDR3 protein has one entry. The table shows roughly 700,000 distinct CDR3 sequences, with about a third occurring only once. The sequencing input was blood. All receptors derive from a woman in her thirties or forties with Graves' hyperthyroidism.

This clonotype showed up many times. J is TRBJ2-7 and V is TRBV12-3 or TRBV12-4; perhaps TRBD1 as D (6 bases). Trimming took off 6 bases at V and 5 bases at J, with 20 bases between the two ends. The CDR3 sequence is 15 residues long. CDR3 DNA sequence: TGTGCCAGCAGACTAAGGGGGTCGGGGCGGGACGAGCAGTACTTC. Translation gives CASRLRGSGRDEQYF.

The chain links TRBV11-3 to TRBJ1-5; D is undetermined. The CDR3 has 14 amino acids. CDR1 is SGHNT, CDR2 YENEEA, per germline. The V gene lost 5 bases and the J gene lost 7 bases, with 15 bases spanning the gap. The CDR3 DNA sequence: TGTGCCAGCAGCCAAGAACACAGAGTACAGCCCCAGCATTTT. It yields the protein CASSQEHRVQPQHF.

On this clonotype: A junction boundary mismatches the germline segment, possibly from a read error. This sequence joins TRBV7-9 and TRBJ1-1; D perhaps matches TRBD1 (6 bases). There are 15 residues in the CDR3. Germline V gives CDR1 SEHNR, CDR2 FQNEAQ (reference sequence). The CDR3 coding sequence is TGCGCCAGCAGCCAGTCGACAGGTTGGAACACTGAAGCTTTCTTT. Translated: CASSQSTGWNTEAFF.

The chain's CDR3 is CASSLGTGPEQYF. In nucleotides, the CDR3 is TGTGCCAGCAGCTTAGGGACAGGGCCCGAGCAGTACTTC. V and J are TRBV11-3 and TRBJ2-7, with 8 bases lining up with TRBD1. Germline loops: CDR1 SGHNT, CDR2 YENEEA. With 1 base clipped from V and 6 bases from J, the junction kept 2 bases outside the gene matches. The CDR3 sequence is 13 residues long.

The rearrangement links TRBV10-3 to TRBJ2-2, with a possible D match to TRBD2 (6 bases). The germline CDR1 and CDR2 sequences are ENHRY and SYGVKD. V was cut by 10 bases and J by 3 bases, with 12 bases left in between. The CDR3 covers 13 residues. Here the CDR3 reads CASGVSYTGELFF. The CDR3 region has the DNA TGTGCCAGCGGGGTGTCGTACACCGGGGAGCTGTTTTTT.

This sequence joins TRBV7-9 and TRBJ1-4; weak D call: TRBD1 (5 bases). The CDR3 runs to 15 residues. Trimming shortened V by 1 base and J by 8 bases, and 14 bases separated the two germline ends. Per the germline V gene, CDR1 is SEHNR and CDR2 is FQNEAQ (reference sequence). The CDR3 here is CASSLDGGPGEKLFF. DNA of the CDR3: TGTGCCAGCAGCTTAGATGGGGGTCCGGGGGAAAAACTGTTTTTT.

V is TRBV5-1 and J is TRBJ2-5; tentatively, D is TRBD1 (6 bases). Germline CDR1 reads SGHRS; CDR2 reads YFSETQ. The CDR3 covers 15 residues. Trimming pared 0 bases from V and 1 base from J, leaving 10 bases between. CDR3 coding DNA: TGCGCCAGCAGCTTGGATAACAGGGTCCAAGAGACCCAGTACTTC. Residues: CASSLDNRVQETQYF. The full variable domain, rest sourced from reference TRBV5-1 and TRBJ2-5, is KAGVTQTPRYLIKTRGQQVTLSCSPISGHRSVSWYQQTPGQGLQFLFEYFSETQRNKGNFPGRFSGRQFSNSRSEMNVSTLELGDSALYLCASSLDNRVQETQYFGPGTRLLVL.

The CDR3 DNA reads TGTGCCAGCAGTTTAAATCCCGGGAGCTCTGGGGCCAACGTCCTGACTTTC. Protein product: CASSLNPGSSGANVLTF. The chain couples TRBV25-1 to TRBJ2-6, with D maybe TRBD2 (6 bases). With 5 bases removed from V and 0 bases from J, the gap between germline ends came to 14 bases. The CDR3 spans 17 residues. Germline V lookup: CDR1 MGHDK, CDR2 SYGVNS.

This sequence joins TRBV7-8 and TRBJ2-3; weak D call: TRBD1 (6 bases). The CDR3 has 15 amino acids. The V end lost 1 base, the J end lost 2 bases, and 10 bases lay between the germline ends. Germline loops: CDR1 SGHVS, CDR2 FQNEAQ. In DNA form, the CDR3 reads TGTGCCAGCAGCTTAGTTGCAGGGGCCACAGATACGCAGTATTTT. It encodes CASSLVAGATDTQYF.

V usage is TRBV20-1 and J usage is TRBJ2-7; 9 positions match TRBD2. This CDR3 has 14 amino acids. CDR1 DFQATT and CDR2 SNEGSKA come from the germline V gene (reference sequence). V lost 0 bases, J lost 5 bases, and 5 bases stayed unmatched. In DNA, the CDR3 is TGCAGTGCTAGAGATAGCGGGAGTGTAGACGAGCAGTACTTC. Translating gives CSARDSGSVDEQYF.

For the CDR3, the DNA is TGTGCCAGCAGCTTTAGCGGCCCGGCCTACAATGAGCAGTTCTTC. This gives the protein CASSFSGPAYNEQFF. The rearrangement links TRBV11-1 to TRBJ2-7; maybe TRBD2 (6 bases). The DNA end is more similar to TRBJ2-1, so the J call may be wrong. The CDR3 is made up of 15 amino acids. CDR1 SGHAT and CDR2 FQDESV come from the germline V gene (reference sequence).

The rearrangement links TRBV25-1 to TRBJ2-2; D is possibly TRBD1 or TRBD2 (5 bases each). The CDR3 covers 18 residues. Germline V gene data show CDR1 as MGHDK and CDR2 as SYGVNS. Trimming removed 6 bases from V and 0 bases from J, with 20 bases in between. This CDR3 is CASSVGIPGRSNTGELFF. DNA for the CDR3: TGTGCCAGCAGCGTTGGGATTCCGGGACGGTCGAACACCGGGGAGCTGTTTTTT.

About this clonotype: The germline gene is not matched at one end of the junction; a read error may be the cause. The gene calls are TRBV29-1 and TRBJ2-7; 7 nucleotides align to TRBD1. This CDR3 contains 15 residues. Germline V gene data show CDR1 as SQVTM and CDR2 as ANQGSEA. The CDR3 DNA follows: TGCAGGGTTGAAGATACGGAGACAGGGCCTGGCGAGCAGTACTTC. The encoded protein is CRVEDTETGPGEQYF.

V is TRBV7-8 and J is TRBJ1-1; TRBD1 is a possible D gene (5 bases). CDR1 is SGHVS, CDR2 FQNEAQ, per germline. V shed 7 bases and J shed 2 bases, with 11 bases lying between them. The CDR3 runs 13 residues. CDR3 nucleotide sequence: TGTGCCAGCACTTCCGGGGCAAACACTGAAGCTTTCTTT. Translated: CASTSGANTEAFF. The variable domain in full, with the rest retrieved from reference TRBV7-8 and TRBJ1-1, is GAGVSQSPRYKVAKRGQDVALRCDPISGHVSLFWYQQALGQGPEFLTYFQNEAQLDKSGLPSDRFFAERPEGSVSTLKIQRTQQEDSAVYLCASTSGANTEAFFGQGTRLTVV.

This chain links TRBV12-3 or TRBV12-4 with TRBJ1-4, with D unresolved. V lost 3 bases, J lost 8 bases, and 10 bases lay in between. The CDR3 contains 13 residues. CDR3 residues: CASSFLGLEKLFF. The DNA for the CDR3 is TGTGCCAGCAGTTTCTTAGGGTTGGAAAAACTGTTTTTT.

This clonotype was counted once. This may stem from a read error, because a much larger clone lies one nucleotide away. The chain joins TRBV5-6 to TRBJ1-2; D not certain. The germline gives CDR1 SGHDT, CDR2 YYEEEE. CDR3 length equals 14 residues. CDR3 residues: CASSLRRESYGYPF. The CDR3 DNA sequence: TGTGCCAGCAGCCTTAGGAGGGAATCCTATGGCTACCCCTTC.